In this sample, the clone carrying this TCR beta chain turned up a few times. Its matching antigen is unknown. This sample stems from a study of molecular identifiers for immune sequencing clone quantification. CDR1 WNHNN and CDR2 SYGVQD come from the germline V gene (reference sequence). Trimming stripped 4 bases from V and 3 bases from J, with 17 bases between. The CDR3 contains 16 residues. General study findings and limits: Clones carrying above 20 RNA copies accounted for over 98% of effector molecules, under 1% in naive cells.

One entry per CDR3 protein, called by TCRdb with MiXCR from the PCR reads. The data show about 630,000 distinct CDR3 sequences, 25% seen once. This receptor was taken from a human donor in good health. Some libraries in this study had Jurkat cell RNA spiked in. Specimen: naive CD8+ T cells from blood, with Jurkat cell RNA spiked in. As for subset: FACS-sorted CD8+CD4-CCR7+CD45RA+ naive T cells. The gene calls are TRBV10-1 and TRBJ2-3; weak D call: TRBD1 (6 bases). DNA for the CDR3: TGCGCCAGCAGTGCAGTTCGGACAGAGCTGACAGATACGCAGTATTTT. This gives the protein CASSAVRTELTDTQYF.